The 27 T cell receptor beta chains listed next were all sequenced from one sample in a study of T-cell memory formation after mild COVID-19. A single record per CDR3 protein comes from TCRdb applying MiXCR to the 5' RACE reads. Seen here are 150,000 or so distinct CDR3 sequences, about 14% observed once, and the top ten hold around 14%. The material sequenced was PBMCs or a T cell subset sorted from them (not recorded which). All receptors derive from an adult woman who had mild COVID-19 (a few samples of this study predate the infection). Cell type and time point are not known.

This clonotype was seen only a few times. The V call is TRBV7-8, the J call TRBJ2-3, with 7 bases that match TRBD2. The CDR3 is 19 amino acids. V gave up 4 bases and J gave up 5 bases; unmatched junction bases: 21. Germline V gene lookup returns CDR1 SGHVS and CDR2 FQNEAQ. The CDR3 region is CASSYSPPFERGAGDTQYF. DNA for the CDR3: TGTGCCAGCAGCTACTCACCGCCGTTCGAGCGGGGAGCGGGAGATACGCAGTATTTT.

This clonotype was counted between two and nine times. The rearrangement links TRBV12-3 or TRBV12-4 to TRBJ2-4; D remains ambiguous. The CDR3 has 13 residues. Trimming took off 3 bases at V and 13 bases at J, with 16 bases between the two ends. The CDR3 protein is CASSFGSRMVQYF. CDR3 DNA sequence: TGTGCCAGCAGTTTTGGCAGTCGGATGGTACAGTACTTC.

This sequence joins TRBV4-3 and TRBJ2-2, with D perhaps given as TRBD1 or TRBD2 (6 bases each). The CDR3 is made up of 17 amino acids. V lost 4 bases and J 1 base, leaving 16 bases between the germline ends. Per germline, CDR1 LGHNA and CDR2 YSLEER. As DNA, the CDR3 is TGCGCCAGCAGCCCGGCGTGGGGGGCCATGAACACCGGGGAGCTGTTTTTT. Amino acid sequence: CASSPAWGAMNTGELFF.

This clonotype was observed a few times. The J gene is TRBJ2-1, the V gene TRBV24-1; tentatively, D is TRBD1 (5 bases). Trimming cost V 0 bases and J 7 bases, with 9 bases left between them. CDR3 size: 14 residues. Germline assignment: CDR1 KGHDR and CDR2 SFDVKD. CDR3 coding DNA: TGTGCCACCAGTGATTTGCATAGGGGTAATGAGCAGTTCTTC. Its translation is CATSDLHRGNEQFF.

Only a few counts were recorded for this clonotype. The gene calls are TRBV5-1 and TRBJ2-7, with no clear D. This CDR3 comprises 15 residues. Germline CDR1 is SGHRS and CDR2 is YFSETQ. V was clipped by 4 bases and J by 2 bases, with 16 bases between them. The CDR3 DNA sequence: TGCGCCAGCAGCCTGACCAACGGTTACCCCTACGAGCAGTACTTC. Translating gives CASSLTNGYPYEQYF.

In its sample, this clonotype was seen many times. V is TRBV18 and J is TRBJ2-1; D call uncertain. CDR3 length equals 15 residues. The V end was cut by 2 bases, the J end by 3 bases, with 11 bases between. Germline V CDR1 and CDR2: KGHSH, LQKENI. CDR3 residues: CASSPVLTYYNEQFF. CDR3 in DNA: TGTGCCAGCTCACCAGTCTTAACCTACTACAATGAGCAGTTCTTC.

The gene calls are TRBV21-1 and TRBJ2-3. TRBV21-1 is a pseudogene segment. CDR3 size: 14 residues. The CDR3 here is CASRGTELTDTQYF. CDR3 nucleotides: TGTGCCAGCCGGGGAACAGAACTCACAGATACGCAGTATTTT.

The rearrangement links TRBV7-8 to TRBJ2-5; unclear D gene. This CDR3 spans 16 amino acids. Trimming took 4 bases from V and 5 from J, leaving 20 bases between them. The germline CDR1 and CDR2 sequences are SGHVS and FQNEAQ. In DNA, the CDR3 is TGTGCCAGCAGCTCCCAGACCGTTGGGGATCCGGAGACCCAGTACTTC. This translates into CASSSQTVGDPETQYF.

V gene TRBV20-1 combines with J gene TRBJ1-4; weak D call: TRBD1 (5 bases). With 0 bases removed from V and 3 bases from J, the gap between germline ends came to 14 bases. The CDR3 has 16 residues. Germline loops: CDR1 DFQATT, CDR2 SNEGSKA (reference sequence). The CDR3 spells CSARDAPRDANEKLFF. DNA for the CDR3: TGCAGTGCTAGAGATGCCCCCAGGGATGCTAATGAAAAACTGTTTTTT.

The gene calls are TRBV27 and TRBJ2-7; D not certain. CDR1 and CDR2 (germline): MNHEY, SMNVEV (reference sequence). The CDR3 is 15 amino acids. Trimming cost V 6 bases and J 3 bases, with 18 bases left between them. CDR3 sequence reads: CASSHGAARLYEQYF. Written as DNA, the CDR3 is TGTGCCAGCAGCCATGGCGCCGCCCGCCTCTACGAGCAGTACTTC.

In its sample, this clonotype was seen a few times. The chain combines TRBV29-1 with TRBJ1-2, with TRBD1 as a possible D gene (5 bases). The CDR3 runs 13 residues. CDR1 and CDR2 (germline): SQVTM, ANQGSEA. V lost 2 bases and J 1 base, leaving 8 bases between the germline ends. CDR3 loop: CSVEWGNNYGYTF. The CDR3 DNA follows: TGCAGCGTTGAATGGGGGAATAACTATGGCTACACCTTC.

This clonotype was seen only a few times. Written as DNA, the CDR3 is TGTGCCAGCTGCCCGAAGAGCGGGCGCTATGAGCAGTTCTTC. Protein sequence: CASCPKSGRYEQFF. The chain employs TRBV3-1 and TRBJ2-1; the D gene is possibly TRBD2 (6 bases). Per germline, CDR1 LGHDT and CDR2 YNNKEL (reference sequence). The V end lost 8 bases, the J end lost 8 bases, and 19 bases lay between the germline ends. The CDR3 covers 14 residues.

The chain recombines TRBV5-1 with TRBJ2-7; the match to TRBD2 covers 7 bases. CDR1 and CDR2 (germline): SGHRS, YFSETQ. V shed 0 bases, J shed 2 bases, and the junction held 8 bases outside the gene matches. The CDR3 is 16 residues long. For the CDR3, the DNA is TGCGCCAGCAGCTTGGGATGGGGGGGTTCGGCCTACGAGCAGTACTTC. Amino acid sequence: CASSLGWGGSAYEQYF.

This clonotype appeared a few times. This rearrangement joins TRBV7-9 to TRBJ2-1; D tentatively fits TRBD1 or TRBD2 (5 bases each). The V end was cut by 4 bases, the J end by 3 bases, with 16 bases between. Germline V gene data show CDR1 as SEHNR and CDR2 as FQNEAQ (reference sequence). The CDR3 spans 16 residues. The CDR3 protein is CASSSSGTDNYNEQFF. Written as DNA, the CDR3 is TGTGCCAGCAGCTCGTCCGGGACCGACAACTACAATGAGCAGTTCTTC.

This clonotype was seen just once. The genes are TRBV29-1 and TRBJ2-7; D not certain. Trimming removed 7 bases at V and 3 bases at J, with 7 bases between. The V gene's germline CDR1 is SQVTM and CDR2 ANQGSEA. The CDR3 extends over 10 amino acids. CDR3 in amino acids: CSASDYEQYF. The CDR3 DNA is TGCAGCGCTTCCGACTACGAGCAGTACTTC.

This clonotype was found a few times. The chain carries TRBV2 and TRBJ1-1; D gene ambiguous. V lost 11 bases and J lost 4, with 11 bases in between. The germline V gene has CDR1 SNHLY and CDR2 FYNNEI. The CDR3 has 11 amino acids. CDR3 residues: CALTKGTEAFF. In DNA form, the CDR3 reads TGTGCCCTTACGAAGGGCACTGAAGCTTTCTTT.

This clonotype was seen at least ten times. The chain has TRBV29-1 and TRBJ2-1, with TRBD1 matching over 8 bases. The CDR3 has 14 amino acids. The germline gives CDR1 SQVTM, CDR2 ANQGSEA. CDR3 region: CSFNPGQVYNEQFF. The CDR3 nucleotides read TGCAGTTTTAACCCGGGACAGGTCTACAATGAGCAGTTCTTC.

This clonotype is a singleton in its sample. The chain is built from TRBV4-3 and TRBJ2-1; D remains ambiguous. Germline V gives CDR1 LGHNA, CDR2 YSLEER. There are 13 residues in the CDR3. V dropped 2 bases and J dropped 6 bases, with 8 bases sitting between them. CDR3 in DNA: TGCGCCAGCAGCCAATGGGTAGTCAATGAGCAGTTCTTC. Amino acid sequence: CASSQWVVNEQFF.

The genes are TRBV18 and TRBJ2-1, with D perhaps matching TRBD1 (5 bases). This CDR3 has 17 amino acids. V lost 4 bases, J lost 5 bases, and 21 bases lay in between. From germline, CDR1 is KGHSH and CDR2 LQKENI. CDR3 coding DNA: TGTGCCAGCTCACGCTCAGGGTTAGGGCAACCCAACAATGAGCAGTTCTTC. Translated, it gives CASSRSGLGQPNNEQFF.

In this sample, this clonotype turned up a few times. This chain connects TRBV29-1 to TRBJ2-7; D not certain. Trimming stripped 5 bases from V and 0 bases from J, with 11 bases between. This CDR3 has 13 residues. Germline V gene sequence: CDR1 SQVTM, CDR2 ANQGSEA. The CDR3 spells CSVQGFASYEQYF. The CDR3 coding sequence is TGCAGCGTTCAAGGTTTCGCCTCCTACGAGCAGTACTTC.

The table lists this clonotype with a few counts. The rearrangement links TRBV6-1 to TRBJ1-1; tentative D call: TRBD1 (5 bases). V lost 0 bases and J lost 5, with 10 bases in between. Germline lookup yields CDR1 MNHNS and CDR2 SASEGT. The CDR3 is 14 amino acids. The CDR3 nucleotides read TGTGCCAGCAGTGAAGCGCAGGGAGGGACTGAAGCTTTCTTT. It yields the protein CASSEAQGGTEAFF.

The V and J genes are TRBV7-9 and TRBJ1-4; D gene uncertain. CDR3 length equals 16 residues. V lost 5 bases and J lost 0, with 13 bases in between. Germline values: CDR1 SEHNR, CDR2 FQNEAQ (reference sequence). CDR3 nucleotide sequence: TGTGCCAGCAGCCCAAATCCCAGAGCAACTAATGAAAAACTGTTTTTT. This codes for CASSPNPRATNEKLFF. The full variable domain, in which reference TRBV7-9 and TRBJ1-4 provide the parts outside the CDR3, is DTGVSQNPRHKITKRGQNVTFRCDPISEHNRLYWYRQTLGQGPEFLTYFQNEAQLEKSRLLSDRFSAERPKGSFSTLEIQRTEQGDSAMYLCASSPNPRATNEKLFFGSGTQLSVL.

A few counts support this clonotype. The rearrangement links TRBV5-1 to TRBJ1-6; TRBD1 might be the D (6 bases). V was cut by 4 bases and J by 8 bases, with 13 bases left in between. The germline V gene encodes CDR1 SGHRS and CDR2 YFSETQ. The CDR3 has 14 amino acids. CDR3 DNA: TGCGCCAGCAGCAGCGGGGGGCCCGATTCACCCCTCCACTTT. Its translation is CASSSGGPDSPLHF.

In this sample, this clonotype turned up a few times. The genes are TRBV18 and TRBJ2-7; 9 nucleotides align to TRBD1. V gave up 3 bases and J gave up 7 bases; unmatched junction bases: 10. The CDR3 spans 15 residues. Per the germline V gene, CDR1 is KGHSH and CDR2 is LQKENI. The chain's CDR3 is CASSPSPGQGREQYF. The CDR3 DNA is TGTGCCAGCTCACCTTCCCCGGGACAGGGTCGAGAGCAGTACTTC.

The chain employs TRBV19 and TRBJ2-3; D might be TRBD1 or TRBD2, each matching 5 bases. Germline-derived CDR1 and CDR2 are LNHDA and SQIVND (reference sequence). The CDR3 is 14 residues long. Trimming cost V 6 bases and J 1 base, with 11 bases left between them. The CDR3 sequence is CASRPRGGTDTQYF. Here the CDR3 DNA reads TGTGCCAGTAGACCAAGAGGGGGCACAGATACGCAGTATTTT.

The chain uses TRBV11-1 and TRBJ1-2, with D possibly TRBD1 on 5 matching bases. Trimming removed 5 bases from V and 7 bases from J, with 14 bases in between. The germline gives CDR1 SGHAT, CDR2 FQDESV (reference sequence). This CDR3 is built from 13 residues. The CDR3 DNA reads TGTGCCAGCAGCCGGGACGGTCTAAGTGGCTACACCTTC. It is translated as CASSRDGLSGYTF.

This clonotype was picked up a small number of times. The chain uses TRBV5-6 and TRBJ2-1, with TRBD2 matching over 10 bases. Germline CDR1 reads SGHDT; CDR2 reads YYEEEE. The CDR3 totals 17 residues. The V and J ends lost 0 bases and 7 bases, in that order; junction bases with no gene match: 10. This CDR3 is CASSLAGSGGQRNEQFF. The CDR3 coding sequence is TGTGCCAGCAGCTTGGCCGGTAGCGGGGGGCAGAGGAATGAGCAGTTCTTC.